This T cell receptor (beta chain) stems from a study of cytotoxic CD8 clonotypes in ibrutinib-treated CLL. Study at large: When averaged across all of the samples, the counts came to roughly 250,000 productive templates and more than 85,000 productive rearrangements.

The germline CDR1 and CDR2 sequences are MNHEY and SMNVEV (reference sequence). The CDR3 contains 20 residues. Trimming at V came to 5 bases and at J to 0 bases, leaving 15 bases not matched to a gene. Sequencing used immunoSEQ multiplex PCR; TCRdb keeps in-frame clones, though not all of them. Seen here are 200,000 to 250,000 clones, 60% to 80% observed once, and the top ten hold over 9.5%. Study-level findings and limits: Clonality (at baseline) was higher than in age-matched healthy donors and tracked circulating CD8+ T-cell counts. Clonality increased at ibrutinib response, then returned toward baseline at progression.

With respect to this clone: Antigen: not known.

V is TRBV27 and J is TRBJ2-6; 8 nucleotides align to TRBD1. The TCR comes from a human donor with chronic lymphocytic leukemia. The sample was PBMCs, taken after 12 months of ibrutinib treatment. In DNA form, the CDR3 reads TGTGCCAGCAGTAACCCGAAACCGGGGACAGGAGTCTCTGGGGCCAACGTCCTGACTTTC. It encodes CASSNPKPGTGVSGANVLTF.